Presented here are 14 T cell receptor beta chains from one specimen sequenced in a study of radiotherapy plus CTLA-4 blockade in lung cancer. TCRdb's copy holds only in-frame clones and misses some; the assay was immunoSEQ multiplex PCR. The data show about 39,000 clones, 75% to 80% seen once. Material: peripheral blood, obtained from a patient treated with radiotherapy plus ipilimumab. The receptors derive from a human donor with non-small cell lung cancer that progressed on radiotherapy plus ipilimumab.

The chain uses TRBV16 and TRBJ2-2; D gene uncertain. Germline V gives CDR1 KGHSY, CDR2 FQNENV. Trimming took 0 bases from V and 4 from J, leaving 12 bases between them. CDR3 length equals 16 residues. CDR3 sequence: CASSQSAPGATGELFF. The CDR3 region has the DNA TGTGCCAGCAGCCAATCGGCGCCAGGCGCCACCGGGGAGCTGTTTTTT.

The genes are TRBV20-1 and TRBJ2-1; D may be TRBD2 (5 bases). Trimming pared 5 bases from V and 9 bases from J, leaving 8 bases between. Germline CDR1 reads DFQATT; CDR2 reads SNEGSKA (reference sequence). The length of the CDR3 is 10 residues. Here the CDR3 DNA reads TGCAGTGCTGAAACTAGTGAGCAGTTCTTC. It yields the protein CSAETSEQFF.

This clone occurred once. The V and J genes are TRBV6-5 and TRBJ1-5, with D possibly matching TRBD1 (5 bases). Germline CDR1 MNHEY, CDR2 SVGAGI. Deletions cut 2 bases from V and 0 bases from J, with 5 bases between. The CDR3 is made up of 14 amino acids. The CDR3 nucleotides read TGTGCCAGCAGTTACAGGGGTAGCAATCAGCCCCAGCATTTT. Protein sequence: CASSYRGSNQPQHF.

The chain couples TRBV19 to TRBJ1-3; 7 nucleotides line up with TRBD1. CDR1 LNHDA and CDR2 SQIVND come from the germline V gene (reference sequence). J was trimmed by 4 bases and V by 9 bases; bases with no gene match: 9. The CDR3 extends over 14 amino acids. CDR3 sequence reads: CASSPRGFGNTIYF. CDR3 bases: TGTGCCAGCTCCCCCAGGGGGTTCGGAAACACCATATATTTT.

Remarks on this clone: Its ends do not fully match the called genes, so a read error is possible. This chain joins TRBV6-5 and TRBJ2-7; tentative D call: TRBD2 (6 bases). Per the germline V gene, CDR1 is MNHEY and CDR2 is SVGAGI. The CDR3 runs to 15 residues. The CDR3 coding sequence is TGTGCCAGCATTTACAGACTAGGGGTGGGGTACGAGCAGTACTTC. Residues: CASIYRLGVGYEQYF.

V and J are TRBV6-6 and TRBJ1-1; D is uncertain. Germline V gene lookup returns CDR1 MNHNY and CDR2 SVGAGI (reference sequence). This CDR3 has 13 residues. V lost 6 bases and J lost 11, with 19 bases in between. As DNA, the CDR3 is TGTGCCAGCAGCCCGGCGGGTCTTTCGAGTGCTTTCTTT. Translated, it gives CASSPAGLSSAFF.

The genes are TRBV27 and TRBJ1-2; 9 bases line up with TRBD1. With V trimmed by 6 bases and J by 2 bases, 7 bases remained unmatched. CDR3 size: 15 residues. In germline, CDR1 is MNHEY, CDR2 SMNVEV (reference sequence). CDR3 region: CASRGTGRGNYGYTF. The CDR3 coding sequence is TGTGCCAGCAGGGGGACAGGGAGGGGGAACTATGGCTACACCTTC.

V gene TRBV11-2 combines with J gene TRBJ2-3; maybe TRBD2 (6 bases). The length of the CDR3 is 15 residues. Between the trimmed V and J ends, which lost 3 bases and 2 bases, there was a span of 12 bases. Germline assignment: CDR1 SGHAT and CDR2 FQNNGV. CDR3 nucleotides: TGTGCCAGCAGCTTTAAGGGACTTTTCACAGATACGCAGTATTTT. It encodes CASSFKGLFTDTQYF.

This clone was seen only a few times. The chain uses TRBV10-3 and TRBJ2-2; no clear D. Germline lookup yields CDR1 ENHRY and CDR2 SYGVKD. V gave up 5 bases and J gave up 2 bases, with 6 bases separating them. This CDR3 is 13 amino acids long. The CDR3 region is CAISPSNTGELFF. CDR3 nucleotide sequence: TGTGCCATCAGTCCCAGTAACACCGGGGAGCTGTTTTTT.

CDR3 protein: CASSLQGAGEKLFF. CDR3 sequence (DNA): TGTGCCAGCAGCTTACAGGGGGCAGGTGAAAAACTGTTTTTT. The chain combines TRBV7-9 with TRBJ1-4; 8 nucleotides match TRBD1. The CDR3 runs to 14 residues. CDR1 is SEHNR and CDR2 is FQNEAQ in the germline V gene (reference sequence). Germline trimming cut 2 bases from V and 7 bases from J; bases unmatched to any gene: 3. The entire variable domain, with the rest obtained from reference TRBV7-9 and TRBJ1-4, is as follows: DTGVSQNPRHKITKRGQNVTFRCDPISEHNRLYWYRQTLGQGPEFLTYFQNEAQLEKSRLLSDRFSAERPKGSFSTLEIQRTEQGDSAMYLCASSLQGAGEKLFFGSGTQLSVL.

The rearrangement links TRBV27 to TRBJ2-3, with TRBD2 matching 8 bases. The CDR3 contains 14 residues. Germline V gene sequence: CDR1 MNHEY, CDR2 SMNVEV (reference sequence). V shed 8 bases and J 6 bases; nucleotides not matched to a gene: 10. The DNA for the CDR3 is TGTGCCAGCGGACGGCGGGGGGTTTCTGATACGCAGTATTTT. Translated, it gives CASGRRGVSDTQYF.

The rearrangement links TRBV2 to TRBJ2-7; 9 bases line up with TRBD1. Per germline, CDR1 SNHLY and CDR2 FYNNEI. This CDR3 contains 13 residues. Trimming at V came to 7 bases and at J to 4 bases, leaving 5 bases not matched to a gene. Here the CDR3 reads CASILDRGYEQYF. CDR3 bases: TGTGCCAGCATTCTTGACAGGGGGTACGAGCAGTACTTC.

This clone showed up just once. V usage is TRBV4-2 and J usage is TRBJ1-4; D is ambiguous. The germline V gene encodes CDR1 LGHNA and CDR2 YNFKEQ. With 0 bases removed from V and 8 bases from J, the gap between germline ends came to 7 bases. The CDR3 has 13 amino acids. Here the CDR3 DNA reads TGTGCCAGCAGCCAAGAAATTGAGGAAAAACTGTTTTTT. Its translation is CASSQEIEEKLFF.

Only a few counts were recorded for this clone. The CDR3 DNA is TGTGCCATCAGTGGCCCCTTAGGACAGGCGATCCGTTATGGCTACACCTTC. It specifies CAISGPLGQAIRYGYTF. The chain combines TRBV10-3 with TRBJ1-2, with 7 nucleotides matching TRBD1. Germline-derived CDR1 and CDR2 are ENHRY and SYGVKD. V lost 4 bases and J lost 5; bases outside the gene matches: 16. CDR3 length equals 17 residues.